This T cell receptor beta chain was observed in a study of T cell repertoires in cytomegalovirus infection. Turning to the study itself: Shared public TCR beta signatures pointed to both CMV infection and a matching HLA type.

Unmatched junction bases numbered 11, after V lost 1 base and J lost 1 base. Germline CDR1 is GTSNPN and CDR2 is SVGIG (reference sequence). The CDR3 covers 17 residues. TCRdb ran MiXCR on the reads and lists one entry per CDR3 protein. The sample carries 350,000 to 550,000 distinct CDR3 sequences, about a third recorded once. Concerning this clonotype itself: Antigen unknown.

The study's findings and limits: Carriers of CMV plus the relevant HLA were identified by cumulative public TCR beta family frequency. There were HLA-C-restricted CMV-specific TCR beta clonotypes dominating the ex vivo response.

The chain couples TRBV30 to TRBJ1-2; 8 bases map to TRBD1. The sequenced material came from PBMCs. The receptor was isolated from a human donor in good health (CMV status not recorded). Some clones in this sample may be carry-over from other donors' samples. In DNA form, the CDR3 reads TGTGCCTGGAGTGCATCCTTAAGGGACAGGCGTAACTATGGCTACACCTTC. This translates into CAWSASLRDRRNYGYTF.